The sequence of this TCR beta chain was determined in a study of T cell responses to AZD1222 COVID-19 vaccine (TCRdb year 2021). For the wider study: A total of just over 230 trial participants underwent TCR sequencing, of whom 200 to 220 had received two doses of AZD1222 and some 26 had received two doses of the MenACWY control vaccine. Trial participants were enrolled into age subgroups of 18-55, 56-69 and 70-plus years, which contained about 160, 30 and 59 TCR-sequenced participants, respectively.

A word on this clone: It has no known antigen specificity. No base quality values were provided; no much bigger clone lies one nucleotide off.

Based on the germline V gene (reference sequence), the CDR1 and CDR2 sequences are LGHDT and YNNKEL. Counted from cysteine to phenylalanine, this CDR3 has 14 amino acids. Only the CDR3 DNA stays, 42 bases, in frame from base 1. This specimen's time point label, interpreted: about 28 days (+/-7) after the second vaccine dose. AZD1222 recipients with second doses at about 4 weeks or about 12 weeks were pooled, because spike-specific TCR depth and breadth did not differ between schedules. Vaccinee samples were obtained from the UK trials COV001 and COV002, which included a single-blind randomized controlled phase 2/3 trial of AZD1222 (ChAdOx1 nCoV-19) in healthy adults. Trial participant PBMC samples were collected at day 0 and day 28 after the second dose for TCRbeta chain sequencing. The CDR3 regions of human TCRbeta chains were subjected to immunosequencing. The authors' pipeline ran thus. TCRs in the repertoires were compared against a reference library of SARS-CoV-2-specific TCRs that had been generated with the MIRA antigen-specificity platform. Breadth was defined as the fraction of unique TCRs that were SARS-CoV-2-associated. Depth was defined as the fraction of total T cells that were SARS-CoV-2-associated. Using the MIRA data, each spike-specific TCR was assigned both to the spike region to which the TCR was reactive and to a CD4 or CD8 class. Log10-transformed breadth and depth values were compared by one-way ANOVA with Sidak's multiple comparisons tests. TCRdb took over this immuneACCESS table, retaining in-frame rearrangements with V and J assigned. Such tables are incomplete; in checked studies, under half of the missing clones stem from an unresolved V gene, and the remainder is unexplained. V and J calls and clone size follow that table, whereas D and trimming were derived from the DNA. This sample has 100,000 to 150,000 clones in its table, and approximately 89% of those were observed once. Of the sample, around 4.4% falls within the top ten clones.

The study at large found these results: Conclusions about previously exposed vaccinees were limited because only six AZD1222 recipients were SARS-CoV-2 seropositive at baseline. In the small 56-69-year group, the increase in depth fell short of significance, most likely because of low power. Because no samples from the day 14 peak response were available, repertoires could be characterized only after the peak T cell response. Participants were mostly white British, with more females than males. The authors suggested clonal diversity may have been underestimated. Vaccine-associated CD4 TCRs spanned the whole spike protein, with dominant responses in regions 160-218 and 743-854. After two AZD1222 doses, both the breadth and the depth of spike-specific TCRs were significantly higher than at day 0 and than in MenACWY recipients. Reportedly, almost half of the unique spike-specific TCRs recognized epitopes lying outside the regions that are mutated in the B.1.351 and B.1.1.7 variants.

This sequence was found in an adult who received the AZD1222 COVID-19 vaccine. The sample was peripheral blood, taken 28 days after the second AZD1222 dose. Recombination joined TRBV3-1 (or the pseudogene TRBV3-2) with TRBJ2-1; TRBD2 is a possible D gene, resting on 6 matching bases. The nucleotide sequence is given as TGTGCAGCAAGCCGGGCGGGATCCTACAATGAGCAGTTCTTC. Translated, this gives CAASRAGSYNEQFF.